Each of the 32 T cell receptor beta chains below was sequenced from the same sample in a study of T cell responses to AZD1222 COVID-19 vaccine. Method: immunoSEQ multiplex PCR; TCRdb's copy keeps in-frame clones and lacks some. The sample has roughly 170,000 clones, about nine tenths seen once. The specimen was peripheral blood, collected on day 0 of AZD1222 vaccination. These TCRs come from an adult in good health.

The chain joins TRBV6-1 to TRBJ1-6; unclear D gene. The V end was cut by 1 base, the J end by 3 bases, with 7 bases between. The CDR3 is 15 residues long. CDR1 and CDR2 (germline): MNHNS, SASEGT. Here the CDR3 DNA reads TGTGCCAGCAGTGAAGGCCTTTTCTATAATTCACCCCTCCACTTT. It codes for CASSEGLFYNSPLHF.

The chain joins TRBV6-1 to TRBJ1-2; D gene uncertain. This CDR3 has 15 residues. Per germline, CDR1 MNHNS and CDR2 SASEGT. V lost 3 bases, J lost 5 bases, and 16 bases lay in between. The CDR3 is CASSEGNSAAYGYTF. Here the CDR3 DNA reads TGTGCCAGCAGTGAGGGGAACAGCGCGGCTTATGGCTACACCTTC.

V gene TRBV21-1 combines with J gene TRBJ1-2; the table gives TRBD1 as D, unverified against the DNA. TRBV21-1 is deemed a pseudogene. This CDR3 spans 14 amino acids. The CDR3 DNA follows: TGTGCCAGCGGAGGGACAGTTAGTTCCTATGGCTACACCTTC. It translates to CASGGTVSSYGYTF.

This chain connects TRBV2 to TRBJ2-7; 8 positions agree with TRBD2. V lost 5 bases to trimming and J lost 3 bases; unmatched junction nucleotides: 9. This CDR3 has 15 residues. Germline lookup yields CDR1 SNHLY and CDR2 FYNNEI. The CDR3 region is CASSCLAGGGYEQYF. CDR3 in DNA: TGTGCCAGCAGTTGCCTAGCCGGGGGGGGCTACGAGCAGTACTTC.

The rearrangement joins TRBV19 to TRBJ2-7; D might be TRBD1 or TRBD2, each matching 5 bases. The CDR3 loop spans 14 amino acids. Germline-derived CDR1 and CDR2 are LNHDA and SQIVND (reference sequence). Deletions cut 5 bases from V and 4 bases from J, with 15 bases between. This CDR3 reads CASSELDGAYEQYF. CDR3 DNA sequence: TGTGCCAGTAGTGAACTGGACGGGGCTTACGAGCAGTACTTC.

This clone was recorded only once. DNA of the CDR3: TGTGCCAGTAGAGGGGAAGCTCTTACCGAATCACCCCTCCACTTT. It codes for CASRGEALTESPLHF. V is TRBV19 and J is TRBJ1-6; D perhaps matches TRBD1 (5 bases). The germline gives CDR1 LNHDA, CDR2 SQIVND (reference sequence). The CDR3 has 15 residues. V gave up 6 bases and J gave up 10 bases, with 19 bases separating them.

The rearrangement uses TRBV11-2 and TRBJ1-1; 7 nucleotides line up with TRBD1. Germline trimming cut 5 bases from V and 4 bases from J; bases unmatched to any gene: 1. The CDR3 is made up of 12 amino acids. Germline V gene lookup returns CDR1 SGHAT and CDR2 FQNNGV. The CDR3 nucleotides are TGTGCCAGCAGCCACAGGGGCACTGAAGCTTTCTTT. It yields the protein CASSHRGTEAFF.

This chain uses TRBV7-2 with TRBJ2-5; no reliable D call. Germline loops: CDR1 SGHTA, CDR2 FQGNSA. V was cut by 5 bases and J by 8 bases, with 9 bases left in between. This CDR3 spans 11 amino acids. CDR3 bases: TGTGCCAGCAGCGACACAATTACCCAGTACTTC. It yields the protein CASSDTITQYF.

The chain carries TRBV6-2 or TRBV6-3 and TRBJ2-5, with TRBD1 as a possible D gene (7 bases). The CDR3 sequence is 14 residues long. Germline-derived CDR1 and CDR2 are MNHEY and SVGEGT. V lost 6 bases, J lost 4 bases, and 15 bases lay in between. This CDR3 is CASSPGGQAETQYF. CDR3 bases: TGTGCCAGCAGCCCAGGGGGGCAGGCAGAGACCCAGTACTTC.

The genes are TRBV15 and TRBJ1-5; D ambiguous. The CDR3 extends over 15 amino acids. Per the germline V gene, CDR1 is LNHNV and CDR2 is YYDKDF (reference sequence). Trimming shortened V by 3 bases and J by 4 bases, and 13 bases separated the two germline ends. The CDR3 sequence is CATSSGGQFNQPQHF. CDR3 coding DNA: TGTGCCACCAGCAGCGGAGGGCAGTTTAATCAGCCCCAGCATTTT.

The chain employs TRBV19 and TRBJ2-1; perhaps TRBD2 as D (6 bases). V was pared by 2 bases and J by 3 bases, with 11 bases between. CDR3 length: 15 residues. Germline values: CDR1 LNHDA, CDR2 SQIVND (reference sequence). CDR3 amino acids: CASSILGGDYNEQFF. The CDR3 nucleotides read TGTGCCAGTAGTATATTAGGCGGGGACTACAATGAGCAGTTCTTC.

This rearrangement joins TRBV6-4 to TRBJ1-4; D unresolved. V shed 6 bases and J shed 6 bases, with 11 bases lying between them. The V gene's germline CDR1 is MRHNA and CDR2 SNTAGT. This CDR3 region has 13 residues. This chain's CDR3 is CASSRARDEKLFF. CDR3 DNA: TGTGCCAGCAGCCGGGCGCGCGATGAAAAACTGTTTTTT.

For the CDR3, the DNA is TGTGCCAGCAGCTCCTCGGCGGGGGGCGCTGGGAAGGACACTGAAGCTTTCTTT. Residues: CASSSSAGGAGKDTEAFF. V is TRBV7-3 and J is TRBJ1-1; D possibly corresponds to TRBD1 (6 bases). The germline CDR1 and CDR2 sequences are SGHTA and FQGTGA. The CDR3 extends over 18 amino acids. Trimming pared 4 bases from V and 3 bases from J, leaving 24 bases between.

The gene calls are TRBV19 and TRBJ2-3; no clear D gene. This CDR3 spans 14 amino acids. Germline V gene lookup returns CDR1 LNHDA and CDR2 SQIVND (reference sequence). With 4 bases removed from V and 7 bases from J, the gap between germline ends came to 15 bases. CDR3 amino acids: CASSTPQVGYTQYF. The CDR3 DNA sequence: TGTGCCAGTAGTACGCCCCAAGTGGGGTATACGCAGTATTTT.

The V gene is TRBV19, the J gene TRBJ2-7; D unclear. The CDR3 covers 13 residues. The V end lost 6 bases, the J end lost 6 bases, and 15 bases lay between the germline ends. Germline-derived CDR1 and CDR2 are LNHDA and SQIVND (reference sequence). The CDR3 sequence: CASRGFDISEQYF. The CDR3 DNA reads TGTGCCAGTAGGGGCTTTGACATCTCCGAGCAGTACTTC.

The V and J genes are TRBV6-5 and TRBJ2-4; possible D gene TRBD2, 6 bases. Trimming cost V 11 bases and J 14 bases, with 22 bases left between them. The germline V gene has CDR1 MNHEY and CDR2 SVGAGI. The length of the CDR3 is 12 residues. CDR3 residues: CAAKTGLTSEYF. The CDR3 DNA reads TGTGCCGCGAAAACGGGACTCACCTCGGAGTACTTC.

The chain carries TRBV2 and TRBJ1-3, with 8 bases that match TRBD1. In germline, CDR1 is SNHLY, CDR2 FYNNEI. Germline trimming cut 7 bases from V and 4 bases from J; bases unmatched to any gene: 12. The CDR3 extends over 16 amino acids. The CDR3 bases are TGTGCCAGCATGCTTTTTCCCGGGACAGGAGGAAACACCATATATTTT. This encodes CASMLFPGTGGNTIYF.

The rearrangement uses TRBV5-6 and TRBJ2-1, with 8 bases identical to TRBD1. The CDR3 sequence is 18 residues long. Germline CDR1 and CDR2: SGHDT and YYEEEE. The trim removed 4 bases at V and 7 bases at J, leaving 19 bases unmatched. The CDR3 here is CASSRRQGAVGGLNEQFF. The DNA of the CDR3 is TGTGCCAGCAGCCGGAGGCAGGGGGCAGTAGGGGGACTGAATGAGCAGTTCTTC.

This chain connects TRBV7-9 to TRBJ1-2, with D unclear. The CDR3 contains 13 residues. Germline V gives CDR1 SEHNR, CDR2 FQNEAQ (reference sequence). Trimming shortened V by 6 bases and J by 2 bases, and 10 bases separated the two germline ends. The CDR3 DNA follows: TGTGCCAGCAGGGACGGCGTCAACTATGGCTACACCTTC. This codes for CASRDGVNYGYTF.

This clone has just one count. CDR3 DNA sequence: TGTGCCAGAAGCTTTCCGGGTTATAGCACAGATACGCAGTATTTT. This translates into CARSFPGYSTDTQYF. The chain is built from TRBV5-3 and TRBJ2-3; D unclear. TRBV5-3 is marked as an open reading frame, function uncertain. This CDR3 region has 15 residues. The germline V and J ends were trimmed by 2 bases and 0 bases, with 10 bases remaining between them.

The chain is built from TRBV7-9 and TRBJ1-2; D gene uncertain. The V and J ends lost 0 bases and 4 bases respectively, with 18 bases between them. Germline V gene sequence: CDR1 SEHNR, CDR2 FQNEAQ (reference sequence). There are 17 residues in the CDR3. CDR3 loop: CASSLATEGHAGYGYTF. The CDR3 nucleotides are TGTGCCAGCAGCTTAGCCACCGAGGGTCATGCGGGCTATGGCTACACCTTC.

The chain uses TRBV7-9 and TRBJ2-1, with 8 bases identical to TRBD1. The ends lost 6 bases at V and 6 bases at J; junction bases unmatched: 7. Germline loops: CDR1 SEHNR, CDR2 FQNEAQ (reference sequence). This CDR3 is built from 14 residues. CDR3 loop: CASSWQGASNEQFF. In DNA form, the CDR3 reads TGTGCCAGCAGTTGGCAGGGGGCTAGCAATGAGCAGTTCTTC. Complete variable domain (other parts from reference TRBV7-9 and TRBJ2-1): DTGVSQNPRHKITKRGQNVTFRCDPISEHNRLYWYRQTLGQGPEFLTYFQNEAQLEKSRLLSDRFSAERPKGSFSTLEIQRTEQGDSAMYLCASSWQGASNEQFFGPGTRLTVL.

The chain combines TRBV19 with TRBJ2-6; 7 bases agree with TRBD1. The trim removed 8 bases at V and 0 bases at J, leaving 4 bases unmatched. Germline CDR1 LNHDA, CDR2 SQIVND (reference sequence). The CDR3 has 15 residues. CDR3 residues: CASSTGNSGANVLTF. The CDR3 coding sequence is TGTGCCAGTTCGACAGGGAACTCTGGGGCCAACGTCCTGACTTTC.

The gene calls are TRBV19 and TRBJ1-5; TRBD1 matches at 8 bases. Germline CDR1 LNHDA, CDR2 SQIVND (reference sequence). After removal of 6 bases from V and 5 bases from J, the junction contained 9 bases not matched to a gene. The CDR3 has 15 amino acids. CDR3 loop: CASRTGQGGDQPQHF. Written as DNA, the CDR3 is TGTGCCAGTAGGACCGGACAGGGAGGGGATCAGCCCCAGCATTTT.

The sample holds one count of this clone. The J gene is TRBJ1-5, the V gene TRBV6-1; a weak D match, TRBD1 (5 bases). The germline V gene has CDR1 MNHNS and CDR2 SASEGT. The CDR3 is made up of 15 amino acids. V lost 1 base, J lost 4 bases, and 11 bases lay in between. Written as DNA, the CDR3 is TGTGCCAGCAGTGAAGTAGGGGTATGGAATCAGCCCCAGCATTTT. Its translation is CASSEVGVWNQPQHF.

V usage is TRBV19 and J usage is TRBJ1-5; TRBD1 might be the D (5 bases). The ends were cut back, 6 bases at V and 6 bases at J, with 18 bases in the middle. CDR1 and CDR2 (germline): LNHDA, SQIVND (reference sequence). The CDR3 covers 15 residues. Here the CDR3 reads CASSRAPEGSQPQHF. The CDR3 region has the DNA TGTGCCAGTAGCCGGGCCCCGGAGGGGAGTCAGCCCCAGCATTTT.

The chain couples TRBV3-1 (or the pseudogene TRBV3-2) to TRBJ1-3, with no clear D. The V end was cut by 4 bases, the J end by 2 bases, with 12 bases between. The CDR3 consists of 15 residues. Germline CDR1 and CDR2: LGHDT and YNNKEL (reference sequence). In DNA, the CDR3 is TGTGCCAGCAGCCGAGGGTCCGCGGCTGGAAACACCATATATTTT. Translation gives CASSRGSAAGNTIYF.

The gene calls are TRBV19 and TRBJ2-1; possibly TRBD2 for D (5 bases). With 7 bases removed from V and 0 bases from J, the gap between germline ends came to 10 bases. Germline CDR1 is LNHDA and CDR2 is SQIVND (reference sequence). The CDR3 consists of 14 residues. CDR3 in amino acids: CASIAPSSYNEQFF. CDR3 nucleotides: TGTGCCAGTATAGCGCCGAGCTCCTACAATGAGCAGTTCTTC.

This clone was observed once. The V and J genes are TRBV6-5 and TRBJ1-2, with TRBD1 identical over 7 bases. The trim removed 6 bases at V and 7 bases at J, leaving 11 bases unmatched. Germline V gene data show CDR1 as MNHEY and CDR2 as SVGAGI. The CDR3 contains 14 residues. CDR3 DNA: TGTGCCAGCAGCAAACTACAGGGGATGGGTGGCTACACCTTC. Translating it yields CASSKLQGMGGYTF.

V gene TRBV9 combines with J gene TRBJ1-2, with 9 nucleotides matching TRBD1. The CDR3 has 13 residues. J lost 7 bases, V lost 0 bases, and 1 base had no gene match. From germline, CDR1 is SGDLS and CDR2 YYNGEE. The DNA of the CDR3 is TGTGCCAGCAGCGTAGGGACAGGGGTTGGCTACACCTTC. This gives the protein CASSVGTGVGYTF.

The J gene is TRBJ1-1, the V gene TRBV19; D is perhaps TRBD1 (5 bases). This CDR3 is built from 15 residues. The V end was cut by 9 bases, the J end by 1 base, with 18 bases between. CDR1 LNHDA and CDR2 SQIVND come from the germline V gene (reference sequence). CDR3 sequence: CASTLGPDANTEAFF. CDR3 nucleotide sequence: TGTGCCAGCACCTTGGGGCCGGATGCGAACACTGAAGCTTTCTTT.

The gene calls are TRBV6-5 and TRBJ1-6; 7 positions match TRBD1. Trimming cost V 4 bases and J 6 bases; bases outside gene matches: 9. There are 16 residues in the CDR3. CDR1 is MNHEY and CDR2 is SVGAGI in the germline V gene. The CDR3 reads CASSSPIRGPNSPLHF. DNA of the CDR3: TGTGCCAGCAGTTCCCCCATTAGGGGGCCTAATTCACCCCTCCACTTT.